The 13 T cell receptor beta chains given below trace back to one sample, sequenced in a study of blood T cells in healthy people across ages. Through a sample-barcoded 5' primer and a J-beta primer mix, a second PCR was run for roughly 6 to 12 cycles. One entry per CDR3 protein, called by TCRdb with MiXCR from the 5' RACE reads. The sample holds about 970,000 distinct CDR3 sequences; 45% to 60% are singletons and the top ten take over 20%. Sequencing input: blood. The receptors were gathered from a woman aged 55 to 70 in good health.

The chain's CDR3 is CASRSTSYGADTQYF. The CDR3 nucleotides are TGTGCCAGCAGATCTACTAGTTACGGTGCAGATACGCAGTATTTT. The chain carries TRBV6-6 and TRBJ2-3, with a tentative D call TRBD2 (5 bases). Germline lookup yields CDR1 MNHNY and CDR2 SVGAGI (reference sequence). This CDR3 spans 15 amino acids. Trimming removed 6 bases at V and 4 bases at J, with 17 bases between.

The chain recombines TRBV12-3 or TRBV12-4 with TRBJ2-3; 12 nucleotides match TRBD2. This CDR3 has 17 residues. V was clipped by 5 bases and J by 0 bases; unmatched bases: 6. In DNA form, the CDR3 reads TGTGCCAGCAGTCGCAGGACTAGCGGGATTAGCACAGATACGCAGTATTTT. Translating gives CASSRRTSGISTDTQYF.

This rearrangement joins TRBV12-3 or TRBV12-4 to TRBJ2-5, with 7 bases aligning to TRBD2. This CDR3 contains 15 residues. With V trimmed by 6 bases and J by 2 bases, 9 bases remained unmatched. The CDR3 nucleotides read TGTGCCAGCAGAAGCGGGGAACAAATTCAAGAGACCCAGTACTTC. Translated, it gives CASRSGEQIQETQYF.

There are a few counts of this clonotype. The J gene is TRBJ2-3, the V gene TRBV12-3 or TRBV12-4, with TRBD2 matching over 9 bases. V lost 5 bases and J lost 4; bases outside the gene matches: 7. This CDR3 has 15 residues. In nucleotides, the CDR3 is TGTGCCAGCAGTCCGGGCGGGAGGGGGTCAGATACGCAGTATTTT. Translation: CASSPGGRGSDTQYF.

This clonotype occurred a few times. The genes are TRBV5-1 and TRBJ2-1; D is possibly TRBD2 (5 bases). Germline loops: CDR1 SGHRS, CDR2 YFSETQ. CDR3 length: 13 residues. Trimming pared 7 bases from V and 4 bases from J, leaving 12 bases between. CDR3 in amino acids: CASPWSGYNEQFF. CDR3 nucleotides: TGCGCCAGCCCCTGGAGCGGATACAATGAGCAGTTCTTC.

This clonotype was counted between two and nine times. The rearrangement links TRBV20-1 to TRBJ2-1; 11 bases are a match to TRBD1. Trimming removed 5 bases from V and 10 bases from J; junction bases left unmatched: 10. Germline V gene lookup returns CDR1 DFQATT and CDR2 SNEGSKA (reference sequence). There are 14 residues in the CDR3. The CDR3 protein is CSAEPGQGAQEQFF. CDR3 in DNA: TGCAGTGCTGAGCCCGGACAGGGGGCGCAGGAGCAGTTCTTC.

This clonotype has at least ten counts. The chain recombines TRBV5-1 with TRBJ2-7; 14 positions match TRBD2. After removal of 4 bases from V and 2 bases from J, the junction contained 2 bases not matched to a gene. Germline values: CDR1 SGHRS, CDR2 YFSETQ. The CDR3 contains 15 residues. The CDR3 nucleotides read TGCGCCAGCAGCCCGGGACTAGCGGGAGCCTACGAGCAGTACTTC. This codes for CASSPGLAGAYEQYF. The entire variable domain, with the rest obtained from reference TRBV5-1 and TRBJ2-7, is as follows: KAGVTQTPRYLIKTRGQQVTLSCSPISGHRSVSWYQQTPGQGLQFLFEYFSETQRNKGNFPGRFSGRQFSNSRSEMNVSTLELGDSALYLCASSPGLAGAYEQYFGPGTRLTVT.

This chain connects TRBV6-6 to TRBJ2-5, with D uncertain. Per germline, CDR1 MNHNY and CDR2 SVGAGI (reference sequence). This CDR3 comprises 12 residues. V lost 6 bases and J lost 5, with 10 bases in between. CDR3 sequence (DNA): TGTGCCAGCAGATCCCCCGGGGAGACCCAGTACTTC. Translated, it gives CASRSPGETQYF.

CDR3 residues: CASTPGTSRVGAYF. CDR3 nucleotides: TGTGCCAGCACCCCTGGGACTAGCAGGGTCGGAGCGTACTTC. The rearrangement joins TRBV12-3 or TRBV12-4 to TRBJ2-5; TRBD2 aligns across 9 bases. After removal of 7 bases from V and 13 bases from J, the junction contained 16 bases not matched to a gene. The length of the CDR3 is 14 residues.

The chain couples TRBV4-1 to TRBJ2-5, with D perhaps matching TRBD1 (6 bases). CDR1 is MGHRA and CDR2 is YSYEKL in the germline V gene. This CDR3 is built from 15 residues. V was pared by 1 base and J by 2 bases, with 11 bases between. In nucleotides, the CDR3 is TGCGCCAGCAGCCAAGGTTCGGGACAACAAGAGACCCAGTACTTC. Translated: CASSQGSGQQETQYF.

The chain uses TRBV5-6 and TRBJ2-6; tentatively, D is TRBD1 (6 bases). Trimming cost V 4 bases and J 9 bases, with 26 bases left between them. This CDR3 has 18 amino acids. CDR1 is SGHDT, CDR2 YYEEEE, per germline. The CDR3 loop reads CASSQLQGTSLDGNVLTF. Written as DNA, the CDR3 is TGTGCCAGCAGCCAACTACAGGGAACATCTCTGGATGGCAACGTCCTGACTTTC. Complete variable domain (other parts from reference TRBV5-6 and TRBJ2-6): DAGVTQSPTHLIKTRGQQVTLRCSPKSGHDTVSWYQQALGQGPQFIFQYYEEEERQRGNFPDRFSGHQFPNYSSELNVNALLLGDSALYLCASSQLQGTSLDGNVLTFGAGSRLTVL.

The V call is TRBV11-3, the J call TRBJ2-1, with TRBD2 identical over 13 bases. The CDR3 contains 16 residues. CDR1 and CDR2 from the germline V gene are SGHNT and YENEEA. Trimming took 1 base from V and 8 from J; bases not matched to a gene: 5. CDR3 DNA sequence: TGTGCCAGCAGCTTAGCTACTAGCGGGAGGGTTTATGAGCAGTTCTTC. Translated: CASSLATSGRVYEQFF.

This clonotype was observed a handful of times. This sequence joins TRBV11-2 and TRBJ2-4; 7 bases are shared with TRBD2. The J call may be faulty, since TRBJ2-7 better matches the DNA end. The CDR3 sequence is 15 residues long. Germline-derived CDR1 and CDR2 are SGHAT and FQNNGV. The CDR3 sequence: CASSLWAGRDYEQYF. The CDR3 DNA is TGTGCCAGCAGCTTGTGGGCAGGGAGGGACTACGAGCAGTACTTC.